A single sample gave rise to the 10 T cell receptor beta chains below, sequenced in a study of T cells in Graves' hyperthyroidism and ophthalmopathy. It was RNA transcripts that yielded the amplified TCR beta CDR3 regions. Using the HTBI primer set, a first-round RT-PCR was run on the TCR CDR3. TCRdb independently ran MiXCR on the multiplex PCR reads; one entry per CDR3 protein. The sample records approximately 320,000 distinct CDR3 sequences, around 17% being singletons. Sequences were obtained from blood. The receptors derive from a young man with Graves' hyperthyroidism.

This clonotype was recorded many times. V usage is TRBV13 and J usage is TRBJ1-2; tentatively, D is TRBD1 (5 bases). V was clipped by 5 bases and J by 4 bases, with 11 bases between them. CDR1 is PRHDT, CDR2 FYEKMQ, per germline (reference sequence). There are 13 residues in the CDR3. Written as DNA, the CDR3 is TGTGCCAGCAGCGCCGGGACTCCCTATGGCTACACCTTC. As protein: CASSAGTPYGYTF. Supplemented by reference TRBV13 and TRBJ1-2, the full variable domain reads AAGVIQSPRHLIKEKRETATLKCYPIPRHDTVYWYQQGPGQDPQFLISFYEKMQSDKGSIPDRFSAQQFSDYHSELNMSSLELGDSALYFCASSAGTPYGYTFGSGTRLTVV.

This clonotype was picked up many times. V gene TRBV30 combines with J gene TRBJ2-1; no definite D call. V was trimmed by 2 bases and J by 4 bases, leaving 9 bases between them. Germline CDR1 GTSNPN, CDR2 SVGIG (reference sequence). This CDR3 spans 13 amino acids. CDR3: CAWSIQLYNEQFF. CDR3 in DNA: TGTGCCTGGAGTATTCAGCTTTACAATGAGCAGTTCTTC.

The CDR3 coding sequence is TGTGCCACCAGTACACGGACAGGGCGAGAGACCCAGTACTTC. It yields the protein CATSTRTGRETQYF. The J gene is TRBJ2-5, the V gene TRBV15; 8 positions match TRBD1. The V gene end was trimmed by 6 bases and the J gene end by 4 bases; junction bases not matched to a gene: 7. The CDR3 is 14 amino acids. The germline V gene has CDR1 LNHNV and CDR2 YYDKDF (reference sequence).

This clonotype is a singleton in its sample. CDR3 coding DNA: TGCGCCAGCAGCTTGGCTAGCGGGAACCTTGGGCAGTTCTTC. Amino acids: CASSLASGNLGQFF. This chain uses TRBV5-1 with TRBJ2-1, with 9 bases that match TRBD2. Germline assignment: CDR1 SGHRS and CDR2 YFSETQ. The CDR3 contains 14 residues. Trimming at V came to 0 bases and at J to 12 bases, leaving 7 bases not matched to a gene.

Of note for this clonotype: This may arise from a read error, as a much more abundant clone is one base away. This chain uses TRBV30 with TRBJ2-2; tentative D call: TRBD1 (6 bases). Germline loops: CDR1 GTSNPN, CDR2 SVGIG (reference sequence). V was trimmed by 1 base and J by 4 bases, leaving 13 bases between them. This CDR3 has 15 residues. CDR3 nucleotide sequence: TGTGCCTGGAGTGGGTTCTTCAGGGGCACCGGGGAGCTGTTTTTT. It encodes CAWSGFFRGTGELFF.

The chain uses TRBV6-1 and TRBJ2-2; D possibly corresponds to TRBD1 (5 bases). Germline CDR1 is MNHNS and CDR2 is SASEGT. This CDR3 has 15 residues. The V gene lost 3 bases and the J gene lost 6 bases, with 14 bases spanning the gap. The CDR3 spells CASSDRDRTAGELFF. In DNA, the CDR3 is TGTGCCAGCAGTGACAGGGATCGAACAGCCGGGGAGCTGTTTTTT.

This clonotype was detected many times. The chain's CDR3 is CASSLLVGEQFF. The CDR3 coding sequence is TGTGCCAGCAGCTTACTCGTTGGTGAGCAGTTCTTC. The rearrangement joins TRBV7-3 to TRBJ2-1, with no clear D. CDR3 length equals 12 residues. The V end was cut by 2 bases, the J end by 9 bases, with 8 bases between. Germline CDR1 and CDR2: SGHTA and FQGTGA.

To note about this clonotype: One base away lies a much larger clone, so this may be a sequencing read error. A read error is likely, as this CDR3 ends without the conserved phenylalanine or tryptophan. This chain links TRBV3-1 with TRBJ2-7; perhaps TRBD2 as D (5 bases). Germline V gene data show CDR1 as LGHDT and CDR2 as YNNKEL (reference sequence). The germline V and J ends were trimmed by 4 bases and 5 bases, with 15 bases remaining between them. The CDR3 has 14 amino acids. The CDR3 loop is CASSRSEGKDEQYL. As DNA, the CDR3 is TGTGCCAGCAGCCGTAGTGAGGGTAAAGACGAGCAGTACCTC.

V gene TRBV6-6 combines with J gene TRBJ2-2, with TRBD1 identical over 7 bases. The germline V gene encodes CDR1 MNHNY and CDR2 SVGAGI (reference sequence). V shed 0 bases, J shed 6 bases, and the junction held 4 bases outside the gene matches. The CDR3 spans 15 residues. Written as DNA, the CDR3 is TGTGCCAGCAGTTACTCGTACAGGGGTCCCGGGGAGCTGTTTTTT. It yields the protein CASSYSYRGPGELFF.

The rearrangement joins TRBV10-2 to TRBJ2-7, with TRBD1 identical over 7 bases. The germline CDR1 and CDR2 sequences are WSHSY and SAAADI. The trim removed 5 bases at V and 5 bases at J, leaving 6 bases unmatched. The CDR3 extends over 13 amino acids. Here the CDR3 DNA reads TGCGCCAGCAGTAAACGGGACAGCGACGAGCAGTACTTC. Translated, it gives CASSKRDSDEQYF.